This T cell receptor (beta chain) was obtained from a study of cytomegalovirus exposure and HLA in healthy donors. In germline, CDR1 is ENHRY, CDR2 SYGVKD. V dropped 5 bases and J dropped 3; count of bases not matched to a gene: 3. This CDR3 has 13 amino acids. Study-wide results and limits: Later analysis suggested most CMV-associated TCR beta chains were HLA-restricted.

Primers for the PCR totalled 60 Vbeta and 13 Jbeta. TCRdb keeps only in-frame clones here, not all; method: immunoSEQ multiplex PCR. The table lists approximately 130,000 clones, over 65% of them singletons. In the case of this clone: As yet, its antigen is unknown.

The chain combines TRBV10-3 with TRBJ2-7, with TRBD1 matching 8 bases. The receptor was isolated from a middle-aged man in good health and CMV-seronegative. Material: PBMCs. The CDR3 is CAISQGADYEQYF. The CDR3 region has the DNA TGTGCCATCAGTCAGGGGGCGGACTACGAGCAGTACTTC.